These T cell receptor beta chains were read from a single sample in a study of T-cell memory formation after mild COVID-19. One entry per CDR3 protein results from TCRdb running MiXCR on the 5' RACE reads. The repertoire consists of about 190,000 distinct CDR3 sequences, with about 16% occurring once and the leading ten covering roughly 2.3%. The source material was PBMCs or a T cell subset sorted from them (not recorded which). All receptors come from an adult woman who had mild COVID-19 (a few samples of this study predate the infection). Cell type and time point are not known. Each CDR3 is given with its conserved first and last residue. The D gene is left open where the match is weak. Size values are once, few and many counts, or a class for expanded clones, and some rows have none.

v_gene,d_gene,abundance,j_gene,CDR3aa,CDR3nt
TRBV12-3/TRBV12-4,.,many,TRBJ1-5,CASRGTGNQPQHF,TGTGCCAGCAGAGGGACGGGGAATCAGCCCCAGCATTTT
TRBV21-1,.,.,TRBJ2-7,CASSKGRGQGAEEQYF,TGTGCCAGCAGCAAGGGAAGGGGACAGGGGGCAGAGGAGCAGTACTTC
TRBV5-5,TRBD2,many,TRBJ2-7,CASSPGLAGATYEQYF,TGTGCCAGCAGCCCCGGACTAGCGGGAGCCACCTACGAGCAGTACTTC
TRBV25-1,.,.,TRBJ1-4,CASSESGFMGEKLFF,TGTGCCAGCAGTGAATCGGGATTTATGGGTGAAAAACTGTTTTTT
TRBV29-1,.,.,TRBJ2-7,CSVVGAYEQYF,TGCAGCGTTGTCGGCGCTTACGAGCAGTACTTC
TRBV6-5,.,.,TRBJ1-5,CASSYSAYGEPQHF,TGTGCCAGCAGTTACTCGGCTTACGGAGAGCCCCAGCATTTT
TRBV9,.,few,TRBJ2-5,CASPPCMGQETQYF,TGTGCCAGCCCCCCGTGTATGGGTCAAGAGACCCAGTACTTC
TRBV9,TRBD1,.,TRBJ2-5,CASSVGTGLGETQYF,TGTGCCAGCAGCGTGGGGACAGGGCTCGGAGAGACCCAGTACTTC
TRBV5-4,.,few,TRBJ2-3,CASTATTDTQYF,TGTGCCAGCACCGCGACGACAGATACGCAGTATTTT
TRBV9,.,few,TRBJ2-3,CASSGGVLGGFNTQYF,TGTGCCAGCAGCGGAGGGGTTTTAGGAGGTTTTAATACGCAGTATTTT
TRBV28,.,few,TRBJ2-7,CASSLSGFSDEQYF,TGTGCCAGCAGTTTATCAGGGTTTTCCGACGAGCAGTACTTC
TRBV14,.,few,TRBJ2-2,CASSPRHGNTGELFF,TGTGCCAGCAGCCCCCGACACGGGAACACCGGGGAGCTGTTTTTT
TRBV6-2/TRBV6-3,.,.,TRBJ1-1,CASSWKTTEAFF,TGTGCCAGCAGTTGGAAGACCACTGAAGCTTTCTTT
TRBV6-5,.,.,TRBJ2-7,CASSHNSGGTGWDEQYF,TGTGCCAGCAGCCACAACTCGGGTGGCACAGGGTGGGACGAGCAGTACTTC
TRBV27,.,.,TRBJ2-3,CASSFIGQRTDTQYF,TGTGCCAGCAGTTTTATTGGGCAGCGCACAGATACGCAGTATTTT
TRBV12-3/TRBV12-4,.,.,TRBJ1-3,CASSLDRYSGNTIYF,TGTGCCAGCAGTTTAGACAGATACTCTGGAAACACCATATATTTT
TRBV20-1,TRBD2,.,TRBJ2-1,CSAIPGLAGYNEQFF,TGCAGTGCCATCCCTGGACTAGCGGGTTACAATGAGCAGTTCTTC
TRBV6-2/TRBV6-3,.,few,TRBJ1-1,CASSYRGGGRMNTEAFF,TGTGCCAGCAGTTACAGGGGTGGTGGACGGATGAACACTGAAGCTTTCTTT
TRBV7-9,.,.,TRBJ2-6,CASPPGGRGANVLTF,TGTGCCAGCCCACCCGGGGGTAGGGGGGCCAACGTCCTGACTTTC
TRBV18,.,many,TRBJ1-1,CASSPVHTGQKNTEAFF,TGTGCCAGCTCACCAGTTCACACGGGACAAAAGAACACTGAAGCTTTCTTT
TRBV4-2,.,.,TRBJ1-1,CASSQERWQGASNTEAFF,TGTGCCAGCAGCCAAGAGCGGTGGCAAGGAGCTTCGAACACTGAAGCTTTCTTT
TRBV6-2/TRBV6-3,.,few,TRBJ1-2,CASSYLGGTMFGHKNYGYTF,TGTGCCAGCAGTTACTTGGGTGGGACTATGTTCGGCCACAAGAACTATGGCTACACCTTC
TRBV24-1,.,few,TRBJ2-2,CATSPLFGIDTGELFF,TGTGCCACCAGCCCTCTTTTCGGCATCGACACCGGGGAGCTGTTTTTT
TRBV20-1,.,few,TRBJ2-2,CSAPENGGELFF,TGCAGTGCACCCGAGAACGGCGGGGAGCTGTTTTTT
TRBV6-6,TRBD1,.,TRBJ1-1,CASSYGGQGGTEAFF,TGTGCCAGCAGTTACGGGGGACAGGGAGGCACTGAAGCTTTCTTT
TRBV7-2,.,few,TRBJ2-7,CASSSPWDAESSYEQYF,TGTGCCAGCAGCTCACCTTGGGACGCAGAGAGCTCCTACGAGCAGTACTTC
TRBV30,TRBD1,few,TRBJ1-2,CAWSVRTGEAYGYTF,TGTGCCTGGAGTGTACGGACAGGGGAAGCCTATGGCTACACCTTC
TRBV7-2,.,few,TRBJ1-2,CASSHLGGAGDYGYTF,TGTGCCAGCAGCCACCTTGGGGGGGCAGGGGACTATGGCTACACCTTC
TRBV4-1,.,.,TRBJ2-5,CASSPLTGGDETQYF,TGCGCCAGCAGCCCCTTGACTGGAGGGGATGAGACCCAGTACTTC
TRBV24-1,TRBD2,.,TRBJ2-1,CATSDMTSGGNEQFF,TGTGCCACCAGTGATATGACTAGCGGGGGCAATGAGCAGTTCTTC
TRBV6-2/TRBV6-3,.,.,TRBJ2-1,CASSYISGRTYNEQFF,TGTGCCAGCAGTTACATATCGGGGAGAACCTACAATGAGCAGTTCTTC
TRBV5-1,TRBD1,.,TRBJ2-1,CASSARQGTHYNEQFF,TGCGCCAGCAGCGCCCGACAGGGGACCCACTACAATGAGCAGTTCTTC
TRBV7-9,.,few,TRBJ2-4,CASSLAIDFELAKNIQYF,TGTGCCAGCAGCTTAGCGATTGACTTCGAACTAGCCAAAAACATTCAGTACTTC
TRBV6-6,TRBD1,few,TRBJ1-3,CASSYQGGTSGNTIYF,TGTGCCAGCAGTTACCAGGGGGGGACCTCTGGAAACACCATATATTTT
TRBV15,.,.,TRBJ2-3,CATSRDPGHYTDTQYF,TGTGCCACCAGCAGAGATCCCGGACACTACACAGATACGCAGTATTTT
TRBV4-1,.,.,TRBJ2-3,CASRRPGLTDTQYF,TGCGCCAGCAGACGACCGGGGCTCACAGATACGCAGTATTTT
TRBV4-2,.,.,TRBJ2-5,CASSQTRTSRETQYF,TGTGCCAGCAGCCAAACCCGTACTAGCAGAGAGACCCAGTACTTC
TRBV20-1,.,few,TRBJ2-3,CSAPGGDTQYF,TGCAGTGCCCCCGGGGGTGATACGCAGTATTTT
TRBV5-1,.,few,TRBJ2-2,CASSLGTATGELFF,TGCGCCAGCAGCTTGGGGACGGCCACCGGGGAGCTGTTTTTT
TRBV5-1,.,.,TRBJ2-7,CASSLGGGPSDEQYF,TGCGCCAGCAGCTTGGGAGGCGGACCTTCGGACGAGCAGTACTTC
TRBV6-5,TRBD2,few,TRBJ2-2,CASRRTSSAGELFF,TGTGCCAGCAGGAGGACTAGTTCGGCCGGGGAGCTGTTTTTT
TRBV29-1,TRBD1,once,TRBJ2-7,CSVGQGAGEQYF,TGCAGCGTTGGACAGGGGGCCGGGGAGCAGTACTTC
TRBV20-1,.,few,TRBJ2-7,CSARGAYEQYF,TGCAGTGCTAGGGGGGCCTACGAGCAGTACTTC
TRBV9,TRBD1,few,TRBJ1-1,CASSVGNWGTELNTEAFF,TGTGCCAGCAGCGTAGGAAACTGGGGGACAGAATTGAACACTGAAGCTTTCTTT
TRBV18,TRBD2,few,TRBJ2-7,CASTTSGSNEQYF,TGTGCCAGCACCACTAGCGGGAGTAACGAGCAGTACTTC